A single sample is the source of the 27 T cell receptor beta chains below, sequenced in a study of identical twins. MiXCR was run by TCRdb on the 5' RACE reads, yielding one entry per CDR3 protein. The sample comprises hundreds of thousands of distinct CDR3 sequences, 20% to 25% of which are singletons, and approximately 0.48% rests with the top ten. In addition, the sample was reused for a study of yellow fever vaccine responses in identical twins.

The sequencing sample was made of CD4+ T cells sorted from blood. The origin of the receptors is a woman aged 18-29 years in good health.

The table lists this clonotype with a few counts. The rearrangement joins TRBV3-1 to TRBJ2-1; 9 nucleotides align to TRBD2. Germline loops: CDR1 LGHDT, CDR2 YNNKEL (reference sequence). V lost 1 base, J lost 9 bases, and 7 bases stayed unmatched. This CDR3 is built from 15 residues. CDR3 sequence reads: CASSQVASGKGEQFF. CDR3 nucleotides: TGTGCCAGCAGCCAAGTGGCTAGCGGGAAGGGTGAGCAGTTCTTC.

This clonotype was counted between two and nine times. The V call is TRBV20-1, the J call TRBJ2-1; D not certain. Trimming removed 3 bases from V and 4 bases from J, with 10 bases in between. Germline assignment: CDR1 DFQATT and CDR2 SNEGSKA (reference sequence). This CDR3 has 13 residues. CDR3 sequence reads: CSASSTAYNEQFF. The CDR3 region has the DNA TGCAGTGCTAGTTCTACAGCTTACAATGAGCAGTTCTTC.

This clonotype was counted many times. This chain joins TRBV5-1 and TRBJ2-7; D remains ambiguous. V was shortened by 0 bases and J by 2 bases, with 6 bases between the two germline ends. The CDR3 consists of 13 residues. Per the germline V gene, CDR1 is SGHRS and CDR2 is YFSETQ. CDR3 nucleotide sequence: TGCGCCAGCAGCTTGGTAGGGACCTACGAGCAGTACTTC. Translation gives CASSLVGTYEQYF.

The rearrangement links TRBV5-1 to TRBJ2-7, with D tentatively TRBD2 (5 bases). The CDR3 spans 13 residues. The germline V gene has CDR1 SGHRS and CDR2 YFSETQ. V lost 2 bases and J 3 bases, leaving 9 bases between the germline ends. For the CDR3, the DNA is TGCGCCAGCAGCTTTCTGAGCGGCTACGAGCAGTACTTC. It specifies CASSFLSGYEQYF.

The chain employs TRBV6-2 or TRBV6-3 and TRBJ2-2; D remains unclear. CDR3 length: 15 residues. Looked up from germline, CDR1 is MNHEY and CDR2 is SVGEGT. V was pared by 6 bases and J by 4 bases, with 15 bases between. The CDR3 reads CASRPIPLFTGELFF. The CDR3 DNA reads TGTGCCAGCAGACCGATCCCTTTGTTCACCGGGGAGCTGTTTTTT.

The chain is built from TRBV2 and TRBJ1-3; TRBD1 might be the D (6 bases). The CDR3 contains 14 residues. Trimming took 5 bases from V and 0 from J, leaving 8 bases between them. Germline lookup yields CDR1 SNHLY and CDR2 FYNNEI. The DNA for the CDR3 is TGTGCCAGCAGTCACAGGGACTCTGGAAACACCATATATTTT. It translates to CASSHRDSGNTIYF.

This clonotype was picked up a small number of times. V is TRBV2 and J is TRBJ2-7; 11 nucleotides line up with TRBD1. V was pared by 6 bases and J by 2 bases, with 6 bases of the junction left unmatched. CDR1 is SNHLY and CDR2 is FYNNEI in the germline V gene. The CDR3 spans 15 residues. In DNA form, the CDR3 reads TGTGCCAGCAGGGCGGGACAGGGGGTTCCCTACGAGCAGTACTTC. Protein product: CASRAGQGVPYEQYF.

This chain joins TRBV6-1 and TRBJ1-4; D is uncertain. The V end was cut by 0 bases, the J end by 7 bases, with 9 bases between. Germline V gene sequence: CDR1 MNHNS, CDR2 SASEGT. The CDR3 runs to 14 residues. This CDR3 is CASSEAWSVEKLFF. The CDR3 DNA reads TGTGCCAGCAGTGAAGCCTGGTCGGTTGAAAAACTGTTTTTT.

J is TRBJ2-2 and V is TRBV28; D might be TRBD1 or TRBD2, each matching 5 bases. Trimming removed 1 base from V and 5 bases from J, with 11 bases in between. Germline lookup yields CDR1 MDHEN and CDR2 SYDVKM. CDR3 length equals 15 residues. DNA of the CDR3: TGTGCCAGCAGTTTATTATGGGGGTCGACCGGGGAGCTGTTTTTT. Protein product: CASSLLWGSTGELFF. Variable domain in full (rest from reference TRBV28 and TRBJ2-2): DVKVTQSSRYLVKRTGEKVFLECVQDMDHENMFWYRQDPGLGLRLIYFSYDVKMKEKGDIPEGYSVSREKKERFSLILESASTNQTSMYLCASSLLWGSTGELFFGEGSRLTVL.

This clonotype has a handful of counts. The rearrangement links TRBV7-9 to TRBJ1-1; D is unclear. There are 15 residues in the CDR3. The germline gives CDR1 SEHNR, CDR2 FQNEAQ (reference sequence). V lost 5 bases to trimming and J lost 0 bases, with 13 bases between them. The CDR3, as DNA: TGTGCCAGCAGCCCCGGGGTAGGCATGAACACTGAAGCTTTCTTT. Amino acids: CASSPGVGMNTEAFF.

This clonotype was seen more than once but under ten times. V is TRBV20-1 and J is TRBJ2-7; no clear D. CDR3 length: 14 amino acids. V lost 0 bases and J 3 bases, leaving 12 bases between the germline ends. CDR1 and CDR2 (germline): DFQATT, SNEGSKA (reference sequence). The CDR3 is CSARDEDRLYEQYF. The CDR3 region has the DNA TGCAGTGCTAGAGATGAGGATCGTCTCTACGAGCAGTACTTC.

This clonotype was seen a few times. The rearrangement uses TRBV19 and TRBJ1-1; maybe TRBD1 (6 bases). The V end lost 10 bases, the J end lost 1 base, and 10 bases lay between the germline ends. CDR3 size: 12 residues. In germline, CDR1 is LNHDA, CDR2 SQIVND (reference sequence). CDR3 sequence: CATTTGNTEAFF. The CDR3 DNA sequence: TGTGCCACCACGACAGGGAACACTGAAGCTTTCTTT. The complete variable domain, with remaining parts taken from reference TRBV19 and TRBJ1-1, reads DGGITQSPKYLFRKEGQNVTLSCEQNLNHDAMYWYRQDPGQGLRLIYYSQIVNDFQKGDIAEGYSVSREKKESFPLTVTSAQKNPTAFYLCATTTGNTEAFFGQGTRLTVV.

The CDR3 bases are TGTGCCAGCAGGCGAACAGGCTATGGCTACACCTTC. It encodes CASRRTGYGYTF. The J gene is TRBJ1-2, the V gene TRBV2, with a possible D match to TRBD1 (5 bases). This CDR3 is 12 amino acids long. Germline V gene data show CDR1 as SNHLY and CDR2 as FYNNEI. The ends were cut back, 6 bases at V and 4 bases at J, with 9 bases in the middle. The full variable domain, in which reference TRBV2 and TRBJ1-2 provide the parts outside the CDR3, is EPEVTQTPSHQVTQMGQEVILRCVPISNHLYFYWYRQILGQKVEFLVSFYNNEISEKSEIFDDQFSVERPDGSNFTLKIRSTKLEDSAMYFCASRRTGYGYTFGSGTRLTVV.

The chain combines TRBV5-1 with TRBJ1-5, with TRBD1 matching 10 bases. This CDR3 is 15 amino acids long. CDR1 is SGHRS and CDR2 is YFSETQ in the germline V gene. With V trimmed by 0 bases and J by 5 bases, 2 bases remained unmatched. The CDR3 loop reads CASSLGQGAYQPQHF. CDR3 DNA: TGCGCCAGCAGCTTGGGACAGGGGGCTTATCAGCCCCAGCATTTT.

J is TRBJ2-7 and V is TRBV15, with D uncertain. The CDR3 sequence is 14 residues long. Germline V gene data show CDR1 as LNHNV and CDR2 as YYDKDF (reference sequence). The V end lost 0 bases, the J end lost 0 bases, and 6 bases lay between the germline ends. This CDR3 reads CATSRDWSSYEQYF. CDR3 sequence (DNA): TGTGCCACCAGCAGAGACTGGAGCTCCTACGAGCAGTACTTC.

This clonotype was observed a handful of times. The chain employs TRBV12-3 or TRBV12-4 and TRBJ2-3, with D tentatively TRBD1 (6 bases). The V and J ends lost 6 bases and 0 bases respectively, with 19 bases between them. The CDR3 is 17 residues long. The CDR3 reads CASRPTPGALSTDTQYF. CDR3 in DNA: TGTGCCAGCAGACCTACCCCAGGGGCCCTAAGCACAGATACGCAGTATTTT.

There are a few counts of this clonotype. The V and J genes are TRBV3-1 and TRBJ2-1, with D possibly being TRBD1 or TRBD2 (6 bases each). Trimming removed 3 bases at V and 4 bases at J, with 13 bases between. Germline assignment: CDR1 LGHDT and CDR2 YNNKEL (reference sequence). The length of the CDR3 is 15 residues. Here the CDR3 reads CASSHYGGQYNEQFF. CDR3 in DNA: TGTGCCAGCAGCCATTATGGGGGGCAGTACAATGAGCAGTTCTTC.

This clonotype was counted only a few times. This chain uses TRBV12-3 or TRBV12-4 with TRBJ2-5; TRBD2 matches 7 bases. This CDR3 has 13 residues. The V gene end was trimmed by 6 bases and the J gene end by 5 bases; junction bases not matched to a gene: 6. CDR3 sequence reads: CASSWGGIETQYF. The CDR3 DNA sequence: TGTGCCAGCAGCTGGGGGGGGATCGAGACCCAGTACTTC.

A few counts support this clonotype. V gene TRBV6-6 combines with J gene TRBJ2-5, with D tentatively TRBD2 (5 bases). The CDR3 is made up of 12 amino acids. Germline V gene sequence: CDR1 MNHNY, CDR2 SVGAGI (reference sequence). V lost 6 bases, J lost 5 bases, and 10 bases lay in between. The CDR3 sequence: CASSDGGETQYF. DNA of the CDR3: TGTGCCAGCAGCGACGGCGGGGAGACCCAGTACTTC.

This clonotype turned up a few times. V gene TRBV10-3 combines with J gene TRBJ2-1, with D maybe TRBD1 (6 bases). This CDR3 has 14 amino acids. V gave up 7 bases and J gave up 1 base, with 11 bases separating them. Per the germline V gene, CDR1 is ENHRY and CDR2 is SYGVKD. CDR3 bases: TGTGCCATCAACAGGGACCCATCCTACAATGAGCAGTTCTTC. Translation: CAINRDPSYNEQFF.

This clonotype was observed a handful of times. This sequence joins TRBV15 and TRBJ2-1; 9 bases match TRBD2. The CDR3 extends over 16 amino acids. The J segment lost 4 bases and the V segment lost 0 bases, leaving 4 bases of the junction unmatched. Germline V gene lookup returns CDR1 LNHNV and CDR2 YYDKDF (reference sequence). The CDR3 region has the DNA TGTGCCACCAGCAGAGATCTCGCGGGGGGGTACAATGAGCAGTTCTTC. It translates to CATSRDLAGGYNEQFF.

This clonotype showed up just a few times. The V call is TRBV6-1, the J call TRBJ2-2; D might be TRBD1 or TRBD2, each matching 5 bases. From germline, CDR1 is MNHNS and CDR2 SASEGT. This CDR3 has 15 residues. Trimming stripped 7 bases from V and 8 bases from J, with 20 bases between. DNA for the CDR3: TGTGCCAGCACCCCGGCCGGGACCACCATTGGGGAGCTGTTTTTT. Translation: CASTPAGTTIGELFF.

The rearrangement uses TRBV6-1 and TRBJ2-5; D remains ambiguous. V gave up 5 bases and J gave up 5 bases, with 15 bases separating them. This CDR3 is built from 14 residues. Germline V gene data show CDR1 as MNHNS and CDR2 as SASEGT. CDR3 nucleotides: TGTGCCAGCAGTCCCCCTACAAAGAGGGAGACCCAGTACTTC. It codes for CASSPPTKRETQYF.

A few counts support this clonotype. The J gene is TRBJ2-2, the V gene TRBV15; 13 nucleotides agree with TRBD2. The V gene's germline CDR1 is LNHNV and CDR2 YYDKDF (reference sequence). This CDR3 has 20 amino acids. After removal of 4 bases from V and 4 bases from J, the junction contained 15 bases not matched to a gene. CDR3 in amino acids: CATSMGGGTSGKVGTGELFF. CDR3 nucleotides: TGTGCCACCAGCATGGGGGGCGGGACTAGCGGGAAAGTCGGCACCGGGGAGCTGTTTTTT.

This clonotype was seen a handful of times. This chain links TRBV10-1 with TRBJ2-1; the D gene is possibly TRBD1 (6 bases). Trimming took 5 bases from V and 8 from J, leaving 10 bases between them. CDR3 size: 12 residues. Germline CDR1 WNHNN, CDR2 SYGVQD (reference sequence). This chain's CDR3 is CASSPQGYEQFF. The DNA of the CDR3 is TGCGCCAGCAGTCCGCAGGGGTATGAGCAGTTCTTC.

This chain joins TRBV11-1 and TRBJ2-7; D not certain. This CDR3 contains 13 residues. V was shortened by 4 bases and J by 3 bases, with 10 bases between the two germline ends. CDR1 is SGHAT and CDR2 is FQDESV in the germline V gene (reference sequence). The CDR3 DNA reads TGTGCCAGCAGCTCGACCCCAGACTACGAGCAGTACTTC. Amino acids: CASSSTPDYEQYF.

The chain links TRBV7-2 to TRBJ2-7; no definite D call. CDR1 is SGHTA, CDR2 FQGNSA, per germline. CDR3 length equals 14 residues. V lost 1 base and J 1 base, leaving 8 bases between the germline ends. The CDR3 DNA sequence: TGTGCCAGCAGCTTAGAGCTGATGTCCTACGAGCAGTACTTC. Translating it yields CASSLELMSYEQYF.